A single sample is the source of the 25 T cell receptor beta chains below, sequenced in a study of T-cell memory formation after mild COVID-19. TCRdb analysed the 5' RACE reads with MiXCR anew, one entry per CDR3 protein. Here the sample spans hundreds of thousands of distinct CDR3 sequences, around 30% being singletons. Sequenced: PBMCs or a T cell subset sorted from them (not recorded which). These receptors all come from an adult woman who had mild COVID-19 (a few samples of this study predate the infection). Cell type and time point are not known.

The chain employs TRBV5-1 and TRBJ2-7, with TRBD1 matching 7 bases. Germline lookup yields CDR1 SGHRS and CDR2 YFSETQ. The CDR3 spans 14 residues. V dropped 3 bases and J dropped 6; count of bases not matched to a gene: 9. The CDR3 sequence: CASSSMEAGGEQYF. The CDR3 DNA reads as TGCGCCAGCAGCTCCATGGAGGCAGGGGGCGAGCAGTACTTC. The complete variable domain, with remaining parts taken from reference TRBV5-1 and TRBJ2-7, reads KAGVTQTPRYLIKTRGQQVTLSCSPISGHRSVSWYQQTPGQGLQFLFEYFSETQRNKGNFPGRFSGRQFSNSRSEMNVSTLELGDSALYLCASSSMEAGGEQYFGPGTRLTVT.

This clonotype is a singleton in its sample. The V gene is TRBV7-8, the J gene TRBJ2-7; TRBD1 might be the D (6 bases). Germline values: CDR1 SGHVS, CDR2 FQNEAQ. The CDR3 length is 13 residues. Trimming removed 4 bases at V and 6 bases at J, with 13 bases between. CDR3 in DNA: TGTGCCAGCAGCTACGTCGACAGGCGCGAGCAGTACTTC. Translation: CASSYVDRREQYF.

The rearrangement links TRBV12-3 or TRBV12-4 to TRBJ2-3, with 11 positions matching TRBD2. The J segment lost 7 bases and the V segment lost 10 bases, leaving 10 bases of the junction unmatched. CDR3 length: 14 amino acids. The CDR3 DNA reads TGTGCCATTCAACGCCGACTAGCGGGGTATACGCAGTATTTT. Protein product: CAIQRRLAGYTQYF.

CDR3 loop: CASSSDPPGGPGYEQYF. The CDR3 DNA follows: TGTGCCAGCAGCTCCGACCCTCCGGGAGGGCCGGGATACGAGCAGTACTTC. This chain joins TRBV7-8 and TRBJ2-7, with 8 nucleotides matching TRBD2. CDR3 length equals 17 residues. J was trimmed by 4 bases and V by 4 bases; bases with no gene match: 15. CDR1 SGHVS and CDR2 FQNEAQ come from the germline V gene.

This chain connects TRBV6-4 to TRBJ2-3, with 10 bases lining up with TRBD2. The J segment lost 1 base and the V segment lost 3 bases, leaving 1 base of the junction unmatched. CDR1 is MRHNA and CDR2 is SNTAGT in the germline V gene. This CDR3 spans 15 amino acids. CDR3 sequence (DNA): TGTGCCAGCAGTGAAACTAGCGGGGGCACAGATACGCAGTATTTT. Protein: CASSETSGGTDTQYF.

This clonotype was picked up many times. This chain links TRBV4-2 with TRBJ2-3, with 8 bases matching TRBD2. CDR1 is LGHNA and CDR2 is YNFKEQ in the germline V gene. V shed 2 bases and J 4 bases; nucleotides not matched to a gene: 8. This CDR3 region has 16 residues. The chain's CDR3 is CASSQRTGGPSDTQYF. CDR3 in DNA: TGTGCCAGCAGCCAAAGGACGGGGGGGCCTTCAGATACGCAGTATTTT.

The V gene is TRBV7-2, the J gene TRBJ1-1, with TRBD1 identical over 7 bases. CDR3 length: 14 residues. Germline CDR1 SGHTA, CDR2 FQGNSA. J lost 10 bases, V lost 4 bases, and 12 bases had no gene match. The CDR3 here is CASSSPTGEGGAFF. CDR3 bases: TGTGCCAGCAGCTCCCCCACAGGGGAAGGGGGAGCTTTCTTT.

This clonotype appeared a few times. In DNA, the CDR3 is TGTGCCAGCAGCCAAACTGGGACGGCGAACACTGAAGCTTTCTTT. It specifies CASSQTGTANTEAFF. The chain combines TRBV7-7 with TRBJ1-1; perhaps TRBD1 as D (5 bases). The length of the CDR3 is 15 residues. Trimming took off 5 bases at V and 1 base at J, with 14 bases between the two ends. CDR1 is SSHAT and CDR2 is FNYEAQ in the germline V gene (reference sequence).

This clonotype was observed a few times. V is TRBV7-3 and J is TRBJ1-5; 8 bases map to TRBD1. Per germline, CDR1 SGHTA and CDR2 FQGTGA. Trimming removed 10 bases from V and 5 bases from J; junction bases left unmatched: 10. The CDR3 sequence is 14 residues long. The DNA of the CDR3 is TGTGCCACCCTGACGACAGGGGTGCATCAGCCCCAGCATTTT. Protein sequence: CATLTTGVHQPQHF.

J is TRBJ2-1 and V is TRBV18, with TRBD2 matching 13 bases. The V gene's germline CDR1 is KGHSH and CDR2 LQKENI. The CDR3 has 16 residues. The V and J ends lost 4 bases and 8 bases, in that order; junction bases with no gene match: 8. In nucleotides, the CDR3 is TGTGCCAGCTCACTACTACTAGCGGGAGGGCCCTATGAGCAGTTCTTC. Translated: CASSLLLAGGPYEQFF.

The chain combines TRBV2 with TRBJ2-3, with TRBD2 identical over 9 bases. After removal of 8 bases from V and 3 bases from J, the junction contained 3 bases not matched to a gene. The germline gives CDR1 SNHLY, CDR2 FYNNEI. The length of the CDR3 is 13 residues. The CDR3 DNA sequence: TGTGCCAGCGGGGCGGGGGGGACAGATACGCAGTATTTT. This sequence encodes CASGAGGTDTQYF.

This clonotype has more than one count but fewer than ten. The chain has TRBV20-1 and TRBJ1-1; D is unclear. The ends were cut back, 5 bases at V and 1 base at J, with 8 bases in the middle. Per germline, CDR1 DFQATT and CDR2 SNEGSKA (reference sequence). The CDR3 is 12 residues long. CDR3 bases: TGCAGTGCTTGCCAGCCGAACACTGAAGCTTTCTTT. It translates to CSACQPNTEAFF.

The gene calls are TRBV19 and TRBJ2-1; 8 bases align to TRBD2. CDR3 length equals 14 residues. Trimming removed 5 bases from V and 6 bases from J; junction bases left unmatched: 6. Looked up from germline, CDR1 is LNHDA and CDR2 is SQIVND (reference sequence). The CDR3 coding sequence is TGTGCCAGTAGTCTAGCGGGTTCGCTCAATGAGCAGTTCTTC. This translates into CASSLAGSLNEQFF.

The chain has TRBV24-1 and TRBJ1-2, with a weak D call TRBD1 (6 bases). Germline CDR1 reads KGHDR; CDR2 reads SFDVKD. V shed 4 bases and J shed 5 bases, with 13 bases lying between them. This CDR3 has 14 residues. The CDR3 is CATSDSGTPYGYTF. For the CDR3, the DNA is TGTGCCACCAGTGACTCCGGGACACCTTATGGCTACACCTTC.

This chain connects TRBV7-8 to TRBJ1-5, with TRBD1 matching over 8 bases. V was pared by 6 bases and J by 8 bases, with 9 bases of the junction left unmatched. The CDR3 loop spans 14 amino acids. Germline assignment: CDR1 SGHVS and CDR2 FQNEAQ. The CDR3 loop is CASSTSRGQKPQHF. CDR3 DNA sequence: TGTGCCAGCAGTACAAGCAGGGGGCAGAAGCCCCAGCATTTT.

This clonotype was picked up a small number of times. V is TRBV10-3 and J is TRBJ2-7; TRBD2 aligns across 8 bases. Germline trimming cut 6 bases from V and 1 base from J; bases unmatched to any gene: 14. CDR3 length: 17 residues. Germline CDR1 reads ENHRY; CDR2 reads SYGVKD. CDR3 amino acids: CAISEGVVAGRSYEQYF. CDR3 coding DNA: TGTGCCATCAGCGAAGGGGTAGTAGCGGGAAGGTCCTACGAGCAGTACTTC.

This sequence joins TRBV5-1 and TRBJ2-2; D is ambiguous. The germline V and J ends were trimmed by 5 bases and 0 bases, with 8 bases remaining between them. Per the germline V gene, CDR1 is SGHRS and CDR2 is YFSETQ. This CDR3 is built from 14 residues. CDR3 loop: CASSYDTNTGELFF. The CDR3 DNA sequence: TGCGCCAGCAGTTACGATACGAACACCGGGGAGCTGTTTTTT.

The rearrangement links TRBV12-3 or TRBV12-4 to TRBJ1-5, with unresolved D. This CDR3 has 14 residues. With 3 bases removed from V and 4 bases from J, the gap between germline ends came to 10 bases. The CDR3 nucleotides are TGTGCCAGCAGTTTTCAGAGGAGGAATCAGCCCCAGCATTTT. This encodes CASSFQRRNQPQHF.

This chain links TRBV12-3 or TRBV12-4 with TRBJ2-1; D uncertain. This CDR3 is built from 12 residues. V was pared by 5 bases and J by 9 bases, with 11 bases between. CDR3 sequence reads: CASSLLIFEQFF. In DNA, the CDR3 is TGTGCCAGCAGTCTCCTGATTTTTGAGCAGTTCTTC.

The chain joins TRBV7-2 to TRBJ1-1, with TRBD1 matching over 7 bases. The length of the CDR3 is 15 residues. V dropped 5 bases and J dropped 5; count of bases not matched to a gene: 11. Per germline, CDR1 SGHTA and CDR2 FQGNSA. The CDR3 sequence: CASSRGDRVATEAFF. In DNA, the CDR3 is TGTGCCAGCAGCCGGGGAGACAGGGTGGCGACTGAAGCTTTCTTT.

The rearrangement links TRBV7-2 to TRBJ1-5; D ambiguous. CDR1 is SGHTA and CDR2 is FQGNSA in the germline V gene. Trimming stripped 1 base from V and 5 bases from J, with 21 bases between. The CDR3 has 18 amino acids. This CDR3 reads CASSLVWLGQWGDQPQHF. CDR3 coding DNA: TGTGCCAGCAGCTTAGTATGGTTAGGGCAGTGGGGAGATCAGCCCCAGCATTTT.

The gene calls are TRBV6-2 or TRBV6-3 and TRBJ2-7; TRBD1 might be the D (5 bases). V lost 4 bases to trimming and J lost 6 bases, with 10 bases between them. This CDR3 spans 12 amino acids. CDR1 is MNHEY, CDR2 SVGEGT, per germline. CDR3 amino acids: CASSSLGLEQYF. The DNA for the CDR3 is TGTGCCAGCAGTTCCTTGGGGCTCGAGCAGTACTTC.

The gene calls are TRBV27 and TRBJ2-5; D unresolved. V was clipped by 2 bases and J by 3 bases, with 7 bases between them. This CDR3 has 13 residues. Germline loops: CDR1 MNHEY, CDR2 SMNVEV (reference sequence). The CDR3 DNA is TGTGCCAGCAGTTTAGCCCTGAAAGAGACCCAGTACTTC. It encodes CASSLALKETQYF.

This clonotype was seen a handful of times. The V and J genes are TRBV12-3 or TRBV12-4 and TRBJ2-7; the match to TRBD1 covers 10 bases. This CDR3 has 16 amino acids. V lost 7 bases and J lost 3; bases outside the gene matches: 12. The CDR3 DNA reads as TGTGCCAGCACTCCCGGGACAGGGGAGACCGTCTACGAGCAGTACTTC. This encodes CASTPGTGETVYEQYF.

This clonotype has just a few counts. The chain has TRBV4-2 and TRBJ2-1; 14 bases map to TRBD2. This CDR3 comprises 15 residues. Per the germline V gene, CDR1 is LGHNA and CDR2 is YNFKEQ. Losses at the gene ends were 6 bases for V and 9 bases for J; bases not matched to a gene: 7. Here the CDR3 DNA reads TGTGCCAGCAGTAGGACTAGCGGGGGGATTGGTGAGCAGTTCTTC. Encoded protein: CASSRTSGGIGEQFF.